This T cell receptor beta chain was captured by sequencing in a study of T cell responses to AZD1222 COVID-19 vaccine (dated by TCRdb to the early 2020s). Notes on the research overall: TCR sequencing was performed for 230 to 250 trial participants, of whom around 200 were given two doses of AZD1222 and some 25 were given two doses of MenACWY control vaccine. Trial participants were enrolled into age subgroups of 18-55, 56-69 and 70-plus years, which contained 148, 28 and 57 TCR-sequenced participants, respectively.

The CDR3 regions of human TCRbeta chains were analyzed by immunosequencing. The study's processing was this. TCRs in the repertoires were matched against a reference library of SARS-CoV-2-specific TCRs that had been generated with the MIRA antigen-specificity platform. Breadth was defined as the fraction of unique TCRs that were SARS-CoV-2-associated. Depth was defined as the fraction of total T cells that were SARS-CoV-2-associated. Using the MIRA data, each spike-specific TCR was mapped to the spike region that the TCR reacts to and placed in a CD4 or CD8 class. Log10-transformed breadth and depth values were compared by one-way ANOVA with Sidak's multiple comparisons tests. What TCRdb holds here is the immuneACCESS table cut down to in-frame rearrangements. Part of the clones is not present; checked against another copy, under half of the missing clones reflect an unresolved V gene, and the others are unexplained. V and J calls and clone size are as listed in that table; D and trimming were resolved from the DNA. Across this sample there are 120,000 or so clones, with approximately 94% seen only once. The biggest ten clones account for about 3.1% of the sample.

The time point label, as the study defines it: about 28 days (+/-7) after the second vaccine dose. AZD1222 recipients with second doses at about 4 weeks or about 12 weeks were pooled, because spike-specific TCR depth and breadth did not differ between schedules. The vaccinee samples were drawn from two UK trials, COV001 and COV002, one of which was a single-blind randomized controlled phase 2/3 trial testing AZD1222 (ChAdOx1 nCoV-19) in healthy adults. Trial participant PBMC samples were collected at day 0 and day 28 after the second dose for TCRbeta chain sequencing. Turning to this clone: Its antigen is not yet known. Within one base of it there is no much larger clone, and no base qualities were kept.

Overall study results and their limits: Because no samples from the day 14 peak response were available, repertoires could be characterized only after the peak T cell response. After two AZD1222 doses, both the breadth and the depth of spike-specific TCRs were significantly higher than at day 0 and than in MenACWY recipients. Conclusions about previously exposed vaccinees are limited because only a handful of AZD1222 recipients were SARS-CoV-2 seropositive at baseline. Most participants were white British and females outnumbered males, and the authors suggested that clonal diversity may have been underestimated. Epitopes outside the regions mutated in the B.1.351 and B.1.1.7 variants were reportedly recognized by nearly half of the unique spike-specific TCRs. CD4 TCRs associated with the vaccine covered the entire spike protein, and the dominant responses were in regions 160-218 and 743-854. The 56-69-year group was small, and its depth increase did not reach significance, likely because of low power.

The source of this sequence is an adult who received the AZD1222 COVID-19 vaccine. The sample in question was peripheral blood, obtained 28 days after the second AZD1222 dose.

The CDR3 amino acid sequence is: CASGLREGAYEQYF. Here is the DNA: TGTGCTAGTGGTTTGAGGGAAGGGGCCTACGAGCAGTACTTC. In this chain, TRBV12-5 is recombined with TRBJ2-7; TRBD1 is perhaps the D gene, given 5 matching bases. The junction carries 10 bases between V and J, which are trimmed by 2 bases and 2 bases respectively. The CDR3 goes from the cysteine to the phenylalanine over 14 residues. Only the CDR3 portion is preserved as DNA: 42 bases, with reading frame beginning at the first base. The germline V gene supplies CDR1 LGHNT and CDR2 FRNRAP.